These 26 T cell receptor beta chains originate from one sample sequenced in a study of OX40 agonist ivuxolimab in advanced cancers. TCRdb's table, derived via immunoSEQ multiplex PCR, lists solely in-frame clones and lacks some. The sample yields 80,000 or so clones, roughly 80% seen once. Here the sequenced sample was CD4+ or CD8+ T cells sorted from blood, taken in a trial of the OX40 agonist ivuxolimab. Receptors originate from an adult with an advanced solid tumor such as melanoma, head and neck, liver or kidney cancer.

The chain has TRBV6-4 and TRBJ2-5; D not resolved. The end of the DNA fits TRBJ2-7 better, so the J call may be wrong. In germline, CDR1 is MRHNA, CDR2 SNTAGT. CDR3 length equals 11 residues. CDR3 DNA sequence: TGTGCCAGCTGGGGTAGGGACGAGCAGTACTTC. This encodes CASWGRDEQYF.

The chain couples TRBV4-3 to TRBJ1-1; tentative D call: TRBD1 (5 bases). From germline, CDR1 is LGHNA and CDR2 YSLEER. This CDR3 contains 14 residues. Trimming left V 1 base short and J 2 bases short, with 8 bases between. The CDR3 DNA sequence: TGCGCCAGCAGCCAAGCCGGGGCAAACACTGAAGCTTTCTTT. It specifies CASSQAGANTEAFF.

This rearrangement joins TRBV19 to TRBJ2-7; 9 nucleotides agree with TRBD1. Trimming took 3 bases from V and 4 from J; bases not matched to a gene: 7. This CDR3 contains 15 residues. Germline-derived CDR1 and CDR2 are LNHDA and SQIVND (reference sequence). CDR3 residues: CASSMERTGVYEQYF. Written as DNA, the CDR3 is TGTGCCAGTAGTATGGAGAGGACAGGGGTTTACGAGCAGTACTTC.

As DNA, the CDR3 is TGTGCCAGCGGGAGGGGTCCCACAGATTTCGCTCCTGGGGCTTTCTTT. Translated, it gives CASGRGPTDFAPGAFF. The V and J genes are TRBV6-4 and TRBJ1-1; possibly TRBD1 for D (5 bases). V lost 8 bases, J lost 11 bases, and 30 bases lay in between. The germline CDR1 and CDR2 sequences are MRHNA and SNTAGT. This CDR3 has 16 residues.

This chain joins TRBV28 and TRBJ1-1; D is unclear. The CDR3 totals 15 residues. Per the germline V gene, CDR1 is MDHEN and CDR2 is SYDVKM. With 1 base removed from V and 8 bases from J, the gap between germline ends came to 17 bases. The CDR3 sequence is CASSLSLSPPREAFF. The DNA for the CDR3 is TGTGCCAGCAGTTTATCCCTCTCCCCCCCCAGAGAAGCTTTCTTT.

This rearrangement joins TRBV2 to TRBJ1-5, with 7 nucleotides matching TRBD1. Germline trimming cut 6 bases from V and 0 bases from J; bases unmatched to any gene: 2. CDR1 and CDR2 (germline): SNHLY, FYNNEI. The length of the CDR3 is 14 residues. CDR3 sequence (DNA): TGTGCCAGCAGCCGGGACAGTAGCAATCAGCCCCAGCATTTT. This sequence encodes CASSRDSSNQPQHF. Together with reference TRBV2 and TRBJ1-5, the CDR3 gives the full variable domain: EPEVTQTPSHQVTQMGQEVILRCVPISNHLYFYWYRQILGQKVEFLVSFYNNEISEKSEIFDDQFSVERPDGSNFTLKIRSTKLEDSAMYFCASSRDSSNQPQHFGDGTRLSIL.

The chain carries TRBV5-5 and TRBJ2-1, with 7 bases identical to TRBD2. Germline V CDR1 and CDR2: SGHKS, YYEKEE (reference sequence). Trimming removed 3 bases from V and 5 bases from J; junction bases left unmatched: 11. The CDR3 totals 16 residues. CDR3 loop: CASSSGREIPNNEQFF. In DNA, the CDR3 is TGTGCCAGCAGCTCGGGGCGGGAGATACCGAACAATGAGCAGTTCTTC. Combining the CDR3 with reference TRBV5-5 and TRBJ2-1 gives the whole variable domain DAGVTQSPTHLIKTRGQQVTLRCSPISGHKSVSWYQQVLGQGPQFIFQYYEKEERGRGNFPDRFSARQFPNYSSELNVNALLLGDSALYLCASSSGREIPNNEQFFGPGTRLTVL.

CDR3 sequence: CASSLDGQPQHF. The CDR3 DNA is TGTGCCAGCAGCTTAGACGGTCAGCCCCAGCATTTT. The chain uses TRBV7-2 and TRBJ1-5; no clear D gene. Germline V gives CDR1 SGHTA, CDR2 FQGNSA. V was clipped by 1 base and J by 6 bases, with 4 bases between them. The CDR3 spans 12 residues.

The chain carries TRBV7-2 and TRBJ2-5, with a weak D call TRBD2 (5 bases). With 4 bases removed from V and 6 bases from J, the gap between germline ends came to 15 bases. The CDR3 totals 14 residues. Looked up from germline, CDR1 is SGHTA and CDR2 is FQGNSA. The CDR3 sequence is CASSSGLSGQTQYF. DNA for the CDR3: TGTGCCAGCAGCTCCGGACTCTCCGGGCAGACCCAGTACTTC.

The CDR3 sequence: CATSTPGGELFF. In DNA form, the CDR3 reads TGTGCCACCTCAACTCCAGGCGGGGAGCTGTTTTTT. The rearrangement links TRBV7-7 to TRBJ2-2; D is uncertain. The CDR3 length is 12 residues. Germline V gene sequence: CDR1 SSHAT, CDR2 FNYEAQ (reference sequence). Between the trimmed V and J ends, which lost 10 bases and 7 bases, there was a span of 13 bases. Filled out from reference TRBV7-7 and TRBJ2-2, the complete variable domain reads GAGVSQSPRYKVTKRGQDVTLRCDPISSHATLYWYQQALGQGPEFLTYFNYEAQPDKSGLPSDRFSAERPEGSISTLTIQRTEQRDSAMYRCATSTPGGELFFGEGSRLTVL.

The chain combines TRBV21-1 with TRBJ2-5; TRBD2, the D gene given by the table, was not confirmed from the DNA. TRBV21-1 is a recognized pseudogene. CDR3 size: 21 residues. The chain's CDR3 is CASSKPERGASGGVEGETQYF. The DNA for the CDR3 is TGTGCCAGCAGCAAACCCGAACGAGGGGCTAGCGGGGGGGTAGAGGGTGAGACCCAGTACTTC.

This chain connects TRBV19 to TRBJ2-5, with D perhaps given as TRBD1 or TRBD2 (5 bases each). In germline, CDR1 is LNHDA, CDR2 SQIVND (reference sequence). This CDR3 is built from 13 residues. Trimming pared 5 bases from V and 2 bases from J, leaving 9 bases between. The CDR3 DNA is TGTGCCAGTAGTGAGGGGCCACAAGAGACCCAGTACTTC. It translates to CASSEGPQETQYF.

The chain carries TRBV2 and TRBJ1-2; D unresolved. The germline V and J ends were trimmed by 4 bases and 5 bases, with 11 bases remaining between them. There are 13 residues in the CDR3. Per the germline V gene, CDR1 is SNHLY and CDR2 is FYNNEI. The CDR3 DNA follows: TGTGCCAGCAGTGGGTTTCGGCGTTATGGCTACACCTTC. This codes for CASSGFRRYGYTF.

The J gene is TRBJ1-1, the V gene TRBV6-4; D is perhaps TRBD1 (5 bases). Trimming cost V 5 bases and J 5 bases, with 18 bases left between them. CDR1 is MRHNA, CDR2 SNTAGT, per germline. This CDR3 comprises 15 residues. Here the CDR3 DNA reads TGTGCCAGCAGTCCGGATAGACGGTGGGGGACTGAAGCTTTCTTT. This translates into CASSPDRRWGTEAFF.

The chain is built from TRBV4-2 and TRBJ1-3, with a possible D match to TRBD1 (5 bases). Per germline, CDR1 LGHNA and CDR2 YNFKEQ. V was shortened by 1 base and J by 0 bases, with 10 bases between the two germline ends. The length of the CDR3 is 16 residues. CDR3 sequence: CASSQGTIISGNTIYF. CDR3 in DNA: TGTGCCAGCAGCCAAGGGACAATCATCTCTGGAAACACCATATATTTT.

This chain links TRBV6-1 with TRBJ2-3; TRBD2 agrees at 10 bases. Per the germline V gene, CDR1 is MNHNS and CDR2 is SASEGT. V was clipped by 5 bases and J by 0 bases; unmatched bases: 2. This CDR3 comprises 15 residues. CDR3 DNA: TGTGCCAGCAGTAGGACTAGCGGAAGCACAGATACGCAGTATTTT. This encodes CASSRTSGSTDTQYF.

V usage is TRBV6-4 and J usage is TRBJ1-1, with D hard to call. The CDR3 contains 13 residues. Trimming cost V 6 bases and J 1 base, with 9 bases left between them. Germline CDR1 is MRHNA and CDR2 is SNTAGT. CDR3 coding DNA: TGTGCCAGCAGGAAAACAGAGAACACTGAAGCTTTCTTT. Its protein is CASRKTENTEAFF.

Only one count was recorded for this clone. This sequence joins TRBV4-2 and TRBJ2-1; the match to TRBD1 covers 11 bases. Trimming removed 2 bases from V and 8 bases from J; junction bases left unmatched: 5. CDR1 LGHNA and CDR2 YNFKEQ come from the germline V gene. The CDR3 spans 15 residues. CDR3 loop: CASSQSGQGGDEQFF. The DNA for the CDR3 is TGTGCCAGCAGCCAATCGGGACAGGGGGGCGATGAGCAGTTCTTC.

The chain carries TRBV11-2 and TRBJ2-5; the match to TRBD2 covers 12 bases. CDR1 SGHAT and CDR2 FQNNGV come from the germline V gene. The length of the CDR3 is 18 residues. The junction had 8 bases not matched to a gene; V was cut back by 1 base and J by 2 bases. CDR3 DNA: TGTGCCAGCAGCTTAGGGGGTCTAGCGGGAGGGCGACAAGAGACCCAGTACTTC. It is translated as CASSLGGLAGGRQETQYF.

This rearrangement joins TRBV7-6 to TRBJ2-3; 10 nucleotides line up with TRBD2. The V gene end was trimmed by 4 bases and the J gene end by 7 bases; junction bases not matched to a gene: 5. In germline, CDR1 is SGHVS, CDR2 FNYEAQ. The CDR3 has 14 amino acids. The CDR3 DNA reads as TGTGCCAGCAGCTCTAGCGGGAGAGGGAATACGCAGTATTTT. It codes for CASSSSGRGNTQYF. The variable domain in full, completed from reference TRBV7-6 and TRBJ2-3, reads GAGVSQSPRYKVTKRGQDVALRCDPISGHVSLYWYRQALGQGPEFLTYFNYEAQQDKSGLPNDRFSAERPEGSISTLTIQRTEQRDSAMYRCASSSSGRGNTQYFGPGTRLTVL.

Of note for this clone: The junction does not match germline at one end; this may be a read error. This chain uses TRBV7-3 with TRBJ2-2; possibly TRBD2 for D (5 bases). Germline CDR1 SGHTA, CDR2 FQGTGA. The CDR3 runs 17 residues. In DNA form, the CDR3 reads TGTGCCAGCAGCTTAGGATTTGTCACCACGAACACCGGGGAGTTGTTTTTT. Protein sequence: CASSLGFVTTNTGELFF.

The chain employs TRBV19 and TRBJ1-1; D is possibly TRBD1 (6 bases). This CDR3 comprises 14 residues. CDR1 LNHDA and CDR2 SQIVND come from the germline V gene (reference sequence). V lost 5 bases and J lost 1, with 11 bases in between. The CDR3 spells CASSPLDRNTEAFF. CDR3 nucleotide sequence: TGTGCCAGTAGTCCGCTGGACAGGAACACTGAAGCTTTCTTT.

The sample holds a few counts of this clone. The chain recombines TRBV7-2 with TRBJ1-2, with TRBD1 as a possible D gene (5 bases). In germline, CDR1 is SGHTA, CDR2 FQGNSA. V shed 1 base and J shed 4 bases, with 10 bases lying between them. The CDR3 contains 14 residues. DNA of the CDR3: TGTGCCAGCAGCTTAGATCGGGGGATCTATGGCTACACCTTC. The encoded protein is CASSLDRGIYGYTF. The whole variable domain, filled in from reference TRBV7-2 and TRBJ1-2, reads GAGVSQSPSNKVTEKGKDVELRCDPISGHTALYWYRQSLGQGLEFLIYFQGNSAPDKSGLPSDRFSAERTGGSVSTLTIQRTQQEDSAVYLCASSLDRGIYGYTFGSGTRLTVV.

The chain combines TRBV7-3 with TRBJ2-1; 8 bases are a match to TRBD2. CDR1 is SGHTA, CDR2 FQGTGA, per germline. This CDR3 is built from 15 residues. V lost 1 base and J lost 7; bases outside the gene matches: 6. CDR3 nucleotides: TGTGCCAGCAGCTTAATGAGCGGGAGCCAGAATGAGCAGTTCTTC. The encoded protein is CASSLMSGSQNEQFF.

The gene calls are TRBV29-1 and TRBJ2-1; 16 bases line up with TRBD2. Germline V lookup: CDR1 SQVTM, CDR2 ANQGSEA. With V trimmed by 7 bases and J by 5 bases, 8 bases remained unmatched. The length of the CDR3 is 16 residues. CDR3 loop: CSASGTSGRVDNEQFF. The CDR3 nucleotides read TGCAGCGCTTCCGGGACTAGCGGGAGGGTTGACAATGAGCAGTTCTTC.

The chain joins TRBV25-1 to TRBJ2-2, with D maybe TRBD1 (6 bases). The CDR3 length is 14 residues. CDR1 and CDR2 (germline): MGHDK, SYGVNS. Trimming left V 7 bases short and J 4 bases short, with 13 bases between. CDR3 bases: TGTGCCAGCACCCCCCGGACAGCCACCGGGGAGCTGTTTTTT. Translated, it gives CASTPRTATGELFF.